The rows below give T cell receptor beta chains drawn from one sample of a study of T cell responses to AZD1222 COVID-19 vaccine. Sequencing was performed with immunoSEQ multiplex PCR; in TCRdb, only in-frame clones are kept and a portion is missing. The sample consists of tens of thousands of clones, 84% of them appearing once. Source: peripheral blood, taken on day 0 of AZD1222 vaccination. The source of these receptors is an adult in good health. Each CDR3 is given with its conserved first and last residue. The D gene is left open where the match is weak. Size is omitted from some rows. Given values are once, few, many or a class for expanded clones.

d_call: -
j_call: TRBJ1-1
v_call: TRBV25-1
clone_size: -
cdr3_aa: CASSESQWDTEAFF
cdr3_nt: TGTGCCAGCAGTGAATCTCAATGGGACACTGAAGCTTTCTTT

d_call: TRBD1
j_call: TRBJ1-1
v_call: TRBV10-3
clone_size: -
cdr3_aa: CAISESGQMNTEAFF
cdr3_nt: TGTGCCATCAGTGAGTCGGGACAGATGAACACTGAAGCTTTCTTT

d_call: TRBD1
j_call: TRBJ2-7
v_call: TRBV6-5
clone_size: -
cdr3_aa: CASSYHRGYEQYF
cdr3_nt: TGTGCCAGCAGTTACCACAGGGGATACGAGCAGTACTTC

d_call: -
j_call: TRBJ1-1
v_call: TRBV20-1
clone_size: -
cdr3_aa: CSASTDWQTEAFF
cdr3_nt: TGCAGTGCTAGTACGGATTGGCAAACTGAAGCTTTCTTT

d_call: -
j_call: TRBJ1-6
v_call: TRBV6-5
clone_size: -
cdr3_aa: CASSYSGEQNSPLHF
cdr3_nt: TGTGCCAGCAGTTACTCAGGGGAACAAAATTCACCCCTCCACTTT

d_call: -
j_call: TRBJ1-3
v_call: TRBV6-5
clone_size: once
cdr3_aa: CASSYASLAGNTIYF
cdr3_nt: TGTGCCAGCAGTTACGCGAGTTTGGCTGGAAACACCATATATTTT

d_call: -
j_call: TRBJ1-5
v_call: TRBV19
clone_size: -
cdr3_aa: CASSRGAGQPQHF
cdr3_nt: TGTGCCAGTAGTAGGGGGGCGGGTCAGCCCCAGCATTTT

d_call: -
j_call: TRBJ1-1
v_call: TRBV5-1
clone_size: -
cdr3_aa: CASSASRGSTEAFF
cdr3_nt: TGCGCCAGCAGCGCATCCCGGGGGAGTACTGAAGCTTTCTTT

d_call: -
j_call: TRBJ2-6
v_call: TRBV7-3
clone_size: -
cdr3_aa: CASSLGRHGANVLTF
cdr3_nt: TGTGCCAGCAGTCTAGGGAGACATGGGGCCAACGTCCTGACTTTC

d_call: TRBD1
j_call: TRBJ1-1
v_call: TRBV7-9
clone_size: once
cdr3_aa: CASSRDRSLNTEAFF
cdr3_nt: TGTGCCAGCAGCAGGGACAGGTCACTGAACACTGAAGCTTTCTTT

d_call: TRBD1
j_call: TRBJ2-2
v_call: TRBV7-9
clone_size: -
cdr3_aa: CASSLQGSATGELFF
cdr3_nt: TGTGCCAGCAGCCTACAGGGGTCAGCCACCGGGGAGCTGTTTTTT

d_call: -
j_call: TRBJ1-6
v_call: TRBV6-8
clone_size: -
cdr3_aa: CASSYFRENGSPLHF
cdr3_nt: TGTGCCAGCAGTTACTTTCGGGAAAATGGTTCACCCCTCCACTTT

d_call: -
j_call: TRBJ1-1
v_call: TRBV28
clone_size: many
cdr3_aa: CASSFVGSWVNPNTEAFF
cdr3_nt: TGTGCCAGCAGTTTTGTTGGGAGTTGGGTCAACCCGAACACTGAAGCTTTCTTT

d_call: -
j_call: TRBJ1-1
v_call: TRBV12-3/TRBV12-4
clone_size: few
cdr3_aa: CASSPDSREAFF
cdr3_nt: TGTGCCAGCAGTCCGGACAGCCGTGAAGCTTTCTTT

d_call: -
j_call: TRBJ2-7
v_call: TRBV4-2
clone_size: -
cdr3_aa: CASSQEWVAGVSYEQYF
cdr3_nt: TGTGCCAGCAGCCAAGAATGGGTGGCAGGAGTCTCCTACGAGCAGTACTTC

d_call: -
j_call: TRBJ1-2
v_call: TRBV19
clone_size: -
cdr3_aa: CASSIGLGPRYGYTF
cdr3_nt: TGTGCCAGTAGTATAGGATTGGGGCCGCGGTATGGCTACACCTTC

d_call: TRBD1
j_call: TRBJ2-3
v_call: TRBV7-6
clone_size: -
cdr3_aa: CASSSGTGGTDTQYF
cdr3_nt: TGTGCCAGCAGCTCCGGGACAGGGGGCACAGATACGCAGTATTTT

d_call: -
j_call: TRBJ1-1
v_call: TRBV29-1
clone_size: -
cdr3_aa: CSVLIARTTYSRLMNTEAFF
cdr3_nt: TGCAGCGTCCTAATCGCCCGAACTACTTACAGCCGCCTCATGAACACTGAAGCTTTCTTT

d_call: -
j_call: TRBJ1-3
v_call: TRBV7-6
clone_size: -
cdr3_aa: CASSSLTGNTIYF
cdr3_nt: TGTGCCAGCAGCTCCCTGACGGGGAACACCATATATTTT

d_call: -
j_call: TRBJ1-1
v_call: TRBV5-1
clone_size: -
cdr3_aa: CASSLGGGNTEAFF
cdr3_nt: TGCGCCAGCAGCTTGGGTGGGGGGAACACTGAAGCTTTCTTT

d_call: -
j_call: TRBJ2-1
v_call: TRBV6-5
clone_size: -
cdr3_aa: CASTAPSSYNEQFF
cdr3_nt: TGTGCCTCCACGGCACCCAGTTCCTACAATGAGCAGTTCTTC

d_call: -
j_call: TRBJ2-5
v_call: TRBV3-1/TRBV3-2
clone_size: -
cdr3_aa: CASSQEEVYGGTQYF
cdr3_nt: TGTGCCAGCAGCCAAGAAGAAGTCTATGGGGGGACCCAGTACTTC

d_call: -
j_call: TRBJ2-6
v_call: TRBV4-3
clone_size: -
cdr3_aa: CASSQDLGGANVLTF
cdr3_nt: TGCGCCAGCAGCCAAGATCTGGGTGGGGCCAACGTCCTGACTTTC

d_call: -
j_call: TRBJ2-1
v_call: TRBV7-3
clone_size: -
cdr3_aa: CASSLTGGSSYNEQFF
cdr3_nt: TGTGCCAGCAGCTTAACAGGGGGAAGCTCCTACAATGAGCAGTTCTTC

d_call: TRBD1
j_call: TRBJ1-2
v_call: TRBV4-1
clone_size: -
cdr3_aa: CASTQASTGLVLYGYTF
cdr3_nt: TGCGCCAGCACCCAAGCCTCGACAGGGCTAGTCTTGTATGGCTACACCTTC

d_call: -
j_call: TRBJ2-1
v_call: TRBV5-4
clone_size: -
cdr3_aa: CASSLGHTSRYNEQFF
cdr3_nt: TGTGCCAGCAGCTTGGGACATACCTCCAGATACAATGAGCAGTTCTTC

d_call: -
j_call: TRBJ1-6
v_call: TRBV7-2
clone_size: -
cdr3_aa: CASSLSPPALHF
cdr3_nt: TGTGCCAGCAGCTTATCCCCCCCCGCCCTCCACTTT

d_call: -
j_call: TRBJ2-1
v_call: TRBV7-9
clone_size: once
cdr3_aa: CASSLAGGLSEQFF
cdr3_nt: TGTGCCAGCAGCTTAGCGGGGGGGCTGAGTGAGCAGTTCTTC

d_call: TRBD1
j_call: TRBJ1-2
v_call: TRBV10-2
clone_size: -
cdr3_aa: CASSPTGGPTGYTF
cdr3_nt: TGCGCCAGCAGTCCCACAGGGGGCCCGACTGGCTACACCTTC

d_call: -
j_call: TRBJ1-2
v_call: TRBV6-1
clone_size: -
cdr3_aa: CASTVGGSSYGYTF
cdr3_nt: TGTGCCAGCACGGTGGGGGGATCAAGCTATGGCTACACCTTC

d_call: -
j_call: TRBJ2-7
v_call: TRBV28
clone_size: -
cdr3_aa: CASSSGDRYEQYF
cdr3_nt: TGTGCCAGCAGCTCAGGGGACCGGTACGAGCAGTACTTC

d_call: -
j_call: TRBJ1-3
v_call: TRBV28
clone_size: -
cdr3_aa: CASSGLWGNTIYF
cdr3_nt: TGTGCCAGCAGCGGGTTATGGGGAAACACCATATATTTT